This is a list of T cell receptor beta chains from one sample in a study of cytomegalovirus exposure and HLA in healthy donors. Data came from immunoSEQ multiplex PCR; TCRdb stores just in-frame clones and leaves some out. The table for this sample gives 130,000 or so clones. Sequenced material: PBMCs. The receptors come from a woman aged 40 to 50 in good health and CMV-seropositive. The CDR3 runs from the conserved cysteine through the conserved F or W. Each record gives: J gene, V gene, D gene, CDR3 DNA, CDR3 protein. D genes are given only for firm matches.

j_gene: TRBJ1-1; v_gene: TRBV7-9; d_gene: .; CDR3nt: TGTGCCAGCAGCTACCTCAGGGTGGATGAAGCTTTCTTT; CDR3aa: CASSYLRVDEAFF
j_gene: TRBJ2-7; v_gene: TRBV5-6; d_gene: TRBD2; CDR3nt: TGTGCCAGCCCCCGGGAGGGCTATTTCGAGCAGTACTTC; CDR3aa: CASPREGYFEQYF
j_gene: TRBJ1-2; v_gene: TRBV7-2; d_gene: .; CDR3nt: TGTGCCAGCAGCTTAGTCGGGGGCTATGGCTACACCTTC; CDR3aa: CASSLVGGYGYTF
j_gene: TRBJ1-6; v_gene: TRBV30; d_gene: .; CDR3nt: TGTGCCTGGAGTGGTCAATTTTCACCCCTCCACTTT; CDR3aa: CAWSGQFSPLHF
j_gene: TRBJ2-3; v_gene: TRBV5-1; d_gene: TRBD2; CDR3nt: TGCGCCAGCAGCTTGGCCGGGAGGGCCGGCACAGATACGCAGTATTTT; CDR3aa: CASSLAGRAGTDTQYF
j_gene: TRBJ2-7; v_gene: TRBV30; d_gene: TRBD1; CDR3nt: TGTGCCTGGAGTCCCCACGACAGGGGGGTCTACGAGCAGTACTTC; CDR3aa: CAWSPHDRGVYEQYF
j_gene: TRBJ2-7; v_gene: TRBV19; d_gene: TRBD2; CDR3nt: TGTGCCACAGTAGTAGCGGGAGGGCCATGCGAGCAGTACTTC; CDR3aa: CATVVAGGPCEQYF
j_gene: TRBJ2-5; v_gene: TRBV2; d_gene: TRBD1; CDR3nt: TGTGCCAGCAGTGAGGGGGTAGGGACAGGGGAGACCCAGTACTTC; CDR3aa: CASSEGVGTGETQYF
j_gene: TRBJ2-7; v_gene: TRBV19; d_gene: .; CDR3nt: TGTGCCAGTTCCCCAGGCCCCTACCTCGCCGAGCAGTACTTC; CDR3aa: CASSPGPYLAEQYF
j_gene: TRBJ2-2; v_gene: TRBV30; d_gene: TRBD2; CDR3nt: TGTGCCTGGAAATTAGCGGGAGCCCCCGGGGAGCTGTTTTTT; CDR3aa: CAWKLAGAPGELFF
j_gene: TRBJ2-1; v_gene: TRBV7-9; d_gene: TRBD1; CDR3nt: TGTGCCAGCAGCAGCCGGGACAGCAAGTGGGAGTTCTTC; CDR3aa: CASSSRDSKWEFF
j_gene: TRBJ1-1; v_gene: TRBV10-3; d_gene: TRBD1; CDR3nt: TGTGCCATCACTAGGACAGGGTTGGACACTGAAGCTTTCTTT; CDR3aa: CAITRTGLDTEAFF
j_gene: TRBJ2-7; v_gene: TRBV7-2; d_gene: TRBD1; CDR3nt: TGTGCCAGCAGCTTAGGGGGACAGGGGGGAGTCTACGAGCAGTACTTC; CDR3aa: CASSLGGQGGVYEQYF
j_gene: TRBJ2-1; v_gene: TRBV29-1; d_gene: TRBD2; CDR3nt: TGCAGCCTAGAAGCCTCTAGCGGGACGCAGAGGGGGAGGGCTTATGAGCAGTTCTTC; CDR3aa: CSLEASSGTQRGRAYEQFF
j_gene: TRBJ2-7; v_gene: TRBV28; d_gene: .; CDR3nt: TGTGCCAGCAGTTTGCCAATAGCGGATTCTTACTACGAGCAGTACTTC; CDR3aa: CASSLPIADSYYEQYF
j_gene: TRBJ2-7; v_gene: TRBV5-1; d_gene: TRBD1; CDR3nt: TGCGCCAGCAGGTCTGGGACAGAGATCTACGAGCAGTACTTC; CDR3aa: CASRSGTEIYEQYF
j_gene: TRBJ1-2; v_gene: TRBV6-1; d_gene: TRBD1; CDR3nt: TGTGCCAGCATTCCGACAGGGACCTATGGCTACACCTTC; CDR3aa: CASIPTGTYGYTF
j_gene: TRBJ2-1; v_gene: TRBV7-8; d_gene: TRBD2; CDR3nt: TGTGCCAGCAGCTTATACAGCGGGAACAATGAGCAGTTCTTC; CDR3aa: CASSLYSGNNEQFF
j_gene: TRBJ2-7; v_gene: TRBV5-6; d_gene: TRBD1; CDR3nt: TGTGCCAGCAGCTTAGGCGACAGGGAGTACGAGCAGTACTTC; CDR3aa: CASSLGDREYEQYF
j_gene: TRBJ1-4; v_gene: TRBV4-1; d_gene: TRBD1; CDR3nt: TGCGCCAGCAGCCAATTAAGGGACAGATCCTATGAAAAACTGTTTTTT; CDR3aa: CASSQLRDRSYEKLFF
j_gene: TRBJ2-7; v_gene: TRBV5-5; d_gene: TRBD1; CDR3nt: TGTGCCAGCAGCTACCGGGACAGGGGGTACGAGCAGTACTTC; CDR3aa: CASSYRDRGYEQYF
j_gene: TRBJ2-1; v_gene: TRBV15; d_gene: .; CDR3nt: TGTGCCACCAGCTCAAGGAGGGGCAATGAGCAGTTCTTC; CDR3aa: CATSSRRGNEQFF
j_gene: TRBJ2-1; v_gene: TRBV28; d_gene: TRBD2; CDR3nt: TGTGCCAGCAGTCCCACTAGCGGGAGGGGTGGGGAGTACAATGAGCAGTTCTTC; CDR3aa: CASSPTSGRGGEYNEQFF
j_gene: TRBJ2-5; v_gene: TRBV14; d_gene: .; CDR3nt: TGTGCCAGCAGCCAAGAGGCGGGGTTGTACCAAGAGACCCAGTACTTC; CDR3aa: CASSQEAGLYQETQYF
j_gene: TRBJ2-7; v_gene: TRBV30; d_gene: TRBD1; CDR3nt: TGTGCCTGGAGGGGCAGAAGGACAGGGTACGAGCAGTACTTC; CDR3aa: CAWRGRRTGYEQYF
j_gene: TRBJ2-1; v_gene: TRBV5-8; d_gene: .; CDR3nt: TGTGCCAGCAGCTTGGCCGTATTAGCGAGCTTAAATGAGCAGTTCTTC; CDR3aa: CASSLAVLASLNEQFF
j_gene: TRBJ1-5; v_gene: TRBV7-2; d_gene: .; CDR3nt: TGTGCCAGCAGCTTAGTTATCGGCAGGGGCAATCAGCCCCAGCATTTT; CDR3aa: CASSLVIGRGNQPQHF
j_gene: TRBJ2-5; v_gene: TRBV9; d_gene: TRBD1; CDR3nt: TGTGCCAGCAGCGAGGGACAGGGCCAAGAGACCCAGTACTTC; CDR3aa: CASSEGQGQETQYF
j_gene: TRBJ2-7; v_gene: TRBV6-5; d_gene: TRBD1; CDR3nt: TGTGCCAGCAGAGGGACAGACGAGCAGTACTTC; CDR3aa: CASRGTDEQYF
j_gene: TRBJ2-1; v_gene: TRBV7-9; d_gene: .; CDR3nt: TGTGCCAGCAGCGAAAGCGGGCTTGAGCAGTTCTTC; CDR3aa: CASSESGLEQFF
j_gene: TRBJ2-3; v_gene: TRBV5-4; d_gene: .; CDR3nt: TGTGCCAGCACCCTACCGGGGGTAGTGGGTGTTACGCAGTATTTT; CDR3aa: CASTLPGVVGVTQYF
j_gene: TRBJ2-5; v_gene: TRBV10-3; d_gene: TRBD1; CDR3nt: TGTGCCATCAGTGAGTCCCGGACAGGGGGAGAGACCCAGTACTTC; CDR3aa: CAISESRTGGETQYF
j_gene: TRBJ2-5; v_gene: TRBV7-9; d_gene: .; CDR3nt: TGTGCCAGCAGCTCTCCCATAACGAGGGCGGAAGAGACCCAGTACTTC; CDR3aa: CASSSPITRAEETQYF
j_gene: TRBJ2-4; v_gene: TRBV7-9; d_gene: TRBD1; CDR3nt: TGTGCCAGCAGCTGGGACAGTCTAGCCAAAAACATTCAGTACTTC; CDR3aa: CASSWDSLAKNIQYF
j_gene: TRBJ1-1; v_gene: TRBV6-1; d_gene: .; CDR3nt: TGTGCCAGCAGTCCAAAGGGGGACACTGAAGCTTTCTTT; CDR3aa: CASSPKGDTEAFF